Following are 15 T cell receptor beta chains from one sample sequenced in a study of cytomegalovirus exposure and HLA in healthy donors. The PCR had 60 Vbeta and 13 Jbeta primers. Using immunoSEQ multiplex PCR, the repertoire was profiled, and TCRdb retains in-frame clones only, with some absent. This repertoire includes approximately 100,000 clones. Source material: PBMCs. The receptors shown here come from a man between 45 and 60 years old in good health and CMV-seropositive.

J is TRBJ1-1 and V is TRBV29-1; 8 positions agree with TRBD1. The germline CDR1 and CDR2 sequences are SQVTM and ANQGSEA. The J segment lost 4 bases and the V segment lost 4 bases, leaving 5 bases of the junction unmatched. The CDR3 covers 13 residues. The CDR3 nucleotides are TGCAGCGTTGTGACAGGGGAAGGCACTGAAGCTTTCTTT. The encoded protein is CSVVTGEGTEAFF.

The V and J genes are TRBV30 and TRBJ2-2; no definite D call. The CDR3 runs 13 residues. V was trimmed by 5 bases and J by 1 base, leaving 8 bases between them. Germline CDR1 GTSNPN, CDR2 SVGIG (reference sequence). The CDR3 nucleotides read TGTGCCTGGGTAGCTTGGAACACCGGGGAGCTGTTTTTT. Protein: CAWVAWNTGELFF.

In DNA form, the CDR3 reads TGTGCCAGCAGCGTAGGGCGGGCACGTTACTCCTACGAGCAGTACGTC. As protein: CASSVGRARYSYEQYV. The rearrangement joins TRBV9 to TRBJ2-7; tentatively, D is TRBD2 (5 bases). The V end lost 0 bases, the J end lost 0 bases, and 13 bases lay between the germline ends. This CDR3 has 16 amino acids. Germline CDR1 and CDR2: SGDLS and YYNGEE.

This chain links TRBV30 with TRBJ2-1, with D tentatively TRBD2 (6 bases). The CDR3 extends over 13 amino acids. The germline gives CDR1 GTSNPN, CDR2 SVGIG (reference sequence). Trimming took off 1 base at V and 9 bases at J, with 13 bases between the two ends. The CDR3 loop reads CAWSGWGTGEQFF. CDR3 in DNA: TGTGCCTGGAGTGGCTGGGGGACTGGTGAGCAGTTCTTC.

The DNA for the CDR3 is TGTGCCAGCAGCCCCGGGACAGACACCTACGAGCAGTACGTC. It encodes CASSPGTDTYEQYV. The chain is built from TRBV27 and TRBJ2-7; 7 positions match TRBD1. The CDR3 runs to 14 residues. CDR1 and CDR2 (germline): MNHEY, SMNVEV (reference sequence). V gave up 6 bases and J gave up 2 bases; unmatched junction bases: 7.

The chain uses TRBV18 and TRBJ2-1, with a tentative D call TRBD2 (6 bases). The V end lost 5 bases, the J end lost 5 bases, and 10 bases lay between the germline ends. The germline CDR1 and CDR2 sequences are KGHSH and LQKENI. The CDR3 is made up of 13 amino acids. CDR3 protein: CASSSRTNNEQFF. CDR3 bases: TGTGCCAGCTCATCCCGGACTAACAATGAGCAGTTCTTC.

The gene calls are TRBV5-1 and TRBJ1-2; 9 bases map to TRBD1. Germline values: CDR1 SGHRS, CDR2 YFSETQ. The CDR3 runs to 16 residues. The J segment lost 5 bases and the V segment lost 0 bases, leaving 8 bases of the junction unmatched. Here the CDR3 DNA reads TGCGCCAGCAGCTTGGATTCACAGGGGGCGGGTTATGGCTACACCTTC. Translation gives CASSLDSQGAGYGYTF.

The chain employs TRBV6-1 and TRBJ1-2; no clear D gene. Germline V lookup: CDR1 MNHNS, CDR2 SASEGT. Trimming took 1 base from V and 7 from J, leaving 13 bases between them. The CDR3 is made up of 14 amino acids. The CDR3 spells CASSEVPSEGGYTF. Written as DNA, the CDR3 is TGTGCCAGCAGTGAAGTCCCTTCAGAGGGTGGCTACACCTTC.

The chain is built from TRBV11-3 and TRBJ2-7; maybe TRBD2 (5 bases). This CDR3 region has 12 residues. The germline V gene has CDR1 SGHNT and CDR2 YENEEA. V was trimmed by 4 bases and J by 3 bases, leaving 7 bases between them. The CDR3: CASSSGIYEQYF. Here the CDR3 DNA reads TGTGCCAGCAGCTCGGGGATCTACGAGCAGTACTTC.

The V and J genes are TRBV7-9 and TRBJ1-1; no definite D call. The ends were cut back, 1 base at V and 8 bases at J, with 8 bases in the middle. The germline CDR1 and CDR2 sequences are SEHNR and FQNEAQ (reference sequence). This CDR3 contains 12 residues. For the CDR3, the DNA is TGTGCCAGCAGCTTAGGCCGGGTAGAAGCTTTCTTT. It is translated as CASSLGRVEAFF.

The chain has TRBV6-1 and TRBJ1-2, with 9 bases fitting TRBD1. Per germline, CDR1 MNHNS and CDR2 SASEGT. The CDR3 length is 14 residues. Losses at the gene ends were 9 bases for V and 3 bases for J; bases not matched to a gene: 8. The CDR3 coding sequence is TGTGCCAGTGCGAGCGGGACAGGGTACTATGGCTACACCTTC. Translating it yields CASASGTGYYGYTF.

The rearrangement uses TRBV6-5 and TRBJ1-5, with 8 bases matching TRBD1. With 4 bases clipped from V and 4 bases from J, the junction kept 3 bases outside the gene matches. The CDR3 is made up of 14 amino acids. Germline loops: CDR1 MNHEY, CDR2 SVGAGI. The CDR3 protein is CASSFQGANQPQHF. CDR3 bases: TGTGCCAGCAGTTTCCAGGGGGCGAATCAGCCCCAGCATTTT.

The chain is built from TRBV5-6 and TRBJ1-1; D is possibly TRBD1 (5 bases). The germline V and J ends were trimmed by 1 base and 4 bases, with 8 bases remaining between them. The CDR3 runs 13 residues. Germline-derived CDR1 and CDR2 are SGHDT and YYEEEE. The CDR3 sequence is CASSLTRGTEAFF. The CDR3 bases are TGTGCCAGCAGCTTGACAAGGGGCACTGAAGCTTTCTTT.

This sequence joins TRBV7-9 and TRBJ2-7; the D gene is possibly TRBD1 (6 bases). CDR1 and CDR2 from the germline V gene are SEHNR and FQNEAQ (reference sequence). Trimming left V 1 base short and J 5 bases short, with 9 bases between. This CDR3 contains 13 residues. CDR3 sequence reads: CASSLVYRDEQYF. The CDR3 DNA reads TGTGCCAGCAGCTTAGTCTACAGGGACGAGCAGTACTTC. The full variable domain, completed using reference TRBV7-9 and TRBJ2-7, is DTGVSQNPRHKITKRGQNVTFRCDPISEHNRLYWYRQTLGQGPEFLTYFQNEAQLEKSRLLSDRFSAERPKGSFSTLEIQRTEQGDSAMYLCASSLVYRDEQYFGPGTRLTVT.

This chain connects TRBV4-1 to TRBJ2-3, with 7 bases lining up with TRBD2. The junction had 3 bases not matched to a gene; V was cut back by 3 bases and J by 3 bases. The CDR3 loop spans 14 amino acids. The V gene's germline CDR1 is MGHRA and CDR2 YSYEKL. CDR3 protein: CASSQSGTTDTQYF. The CDR3, as DNA: TGCGCCAGCAGCCAGAGCGGGACGACAGATACGCAGTATTTT.